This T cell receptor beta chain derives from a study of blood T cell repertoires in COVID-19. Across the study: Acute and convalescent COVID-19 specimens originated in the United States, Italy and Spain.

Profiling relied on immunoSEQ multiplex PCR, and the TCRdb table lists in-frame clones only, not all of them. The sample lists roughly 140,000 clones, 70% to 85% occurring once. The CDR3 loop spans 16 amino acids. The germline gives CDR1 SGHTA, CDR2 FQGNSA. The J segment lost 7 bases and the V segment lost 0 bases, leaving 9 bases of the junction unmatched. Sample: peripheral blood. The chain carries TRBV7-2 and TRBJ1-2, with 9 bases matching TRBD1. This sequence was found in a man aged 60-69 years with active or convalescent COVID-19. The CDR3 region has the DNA TGTGCCAGCAGCTTAGCCCGGGACAGGGTCGGGGGTGGCTACACCTTC. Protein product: CASSLARDRVGGGYTF.